Presented here are 22 T cell receptor beta chains from one specimen sequenced in a study of a mutant IDH1 vaccine in newly diagnosed glioma. Time point specified: week 5, during vaccination. Every vaccine dose comprised 300 ug of mutant IDH1 20-mer peptide plus topical imiquimod. Their antigen targets remain unknown. Profiled with immunoSEQ multiplex PCR; TCRdb holds only in-frame clones, not every one. The sample contains about 59,000 clones, 85% to 90% of which appear only once. The specimen comprised PBMCs, sampled from a glioma patient whose treatment included an IDH1 peptide vaccine. The receptors here all came from a woman aged 40 to 50 with glioma.

V is TRBV5-1 and J is TRBJ2-2; D may be TRBD2 (6 bases). V lost 0 bases and J 1 base, leaving 10 bases between the germline ends. There are 16 residues in the CDR3. Per the germline V gene, CDR1 is SGHRS and CDR2 is YFSETQ. The CDR3 loop is CASSLAAGVNTGELFF. The CDR3 bases are TGCGCCAGCAGCTTGGCAGCGGGCGTGAACACCGGGGAGCTGTTTTTT. The full variable domain, completed using reference TRBV5-1 and TRBJ2-2, is KAGVTQTPRYLIKTRGQQVTLSCSPISGHRSVSWYQQTPGQGLQFLFEYFSETQRNKGNFPGRFSGRQFSNSRSEMNVSTLELGDSALYLCASSLAAGVNTGELFFGEGSRLTVL.

The CDR3 nucleotides are TGTGCCTGGGATCATTTAGGCTCTTACAATGAGCAGTTCTTC. Protein sequence: CAWDHLGSYNEQFF. The rearrangement joins TRBV30 to TRBJ2-1; D call uncertain. Trimming stripped 5 bases from V and 4 bases from J, with 15 bases between. The CDR3 is 14 residues long. Per germline, CDR1 GTSNPN and CDR2 SVGIG (reference sequence). Combining the CDR3 with reference TRBV30 and TRBJ2-1 gives the whole variable domain SQTIHQWPATLVQPVGSPLSLECTVEGTSNPNLYWYRQAAGRGLQLLFYSVGIGQISSEVPQNLSASRPQDRQFILSSKKLLLSDSGFYLCAWDHLGSYNEQFFGPGTRLTVL.

This clone has just one count. This chain links TRBV25-1 with TRBJ2-5; 7 positions match TRBD1. J gave up 5 bases and V 6 bases, and 9 bases lay outside the gene matches. CDR1 is MGHDK, CDR2 SYGVNS, per germline. This CDR3 contains 14 residues. CDR3 in DNA: TGTGCCAGCAGCAGACAGGGATGGGGGGAGACCCAGTACTTC. Protein product: CASSRQGWGETQYF. The complete variable domain, with remaining parts taken from reference TRBV25-1 and TRBJ2-5, reads EADIYQTPRYLVIGTGKKITLECSQTMGHDKMYWYQQDPGMELHLIHYSYGVNSTEKGDLSSESTVSRIRTEHFPLTLESARPSHTSQYLCASSRQGWGETQYFGPGTRLLVL.

The chain recombines TRBV19 with TRBJ1-2, with D maybe TRBD1 (5 bases). Trimming removed 1 base from V and 5 bases from J, with 14 bases in between. Germline V gene data show CDR1 as LNHDA and CDR2 as SQIVND (reference sequence). The CDR3 spans 15 residues. Here the CDR3 reads CASSIGVRDRYGYTF. The CDR3 region has the DNA TGTGCCAGTAGTATAGGAGTCCGGGACCGGTATGGCTACACCTTC.

This clone turned up a few times. The V and J genes are TRBV2 and TRBJ1-1; D possibly corresponds to TRBD1 (5 bases). Germline CDR1 reads SNHLY; CDR2 reads FYNNEI. With 6 bases removed from V and 5 bases from J, the gap between germline ends came to 16 bases. The CDR3 contains 14 residues. The CDR3 region is CASRGMGRRTEAFF. The CDR3 DNA follows: TGTGCCAGCAGGGGAATGGGGCGTAGAACTGAAGCTTTCTTT.

The rearrangement joins TRBV10-2 to TRBJ1-2, with D perhaps matching TRBD1 (5 bases). Germline CDR1 is WSHSY and CDR2 is SAAADI. The CDR3 is 13 residues long. V lost 4 bases to trimming and J lost 7 bases, with 13 bases between them. DNA of the CDR3: TGCGCCAGCAGTGGGGACCCAGCAGTTGGCTACACCTTC. Residues: CASSGDPAVGYTF.

The CDR3 reads CASSKATGLNQPQHF. The CDR3 nucleotides are TGCGCCAGCAGCAAAGCGACAGGGCTGAATCAGCCCCAGCATTTT. This chain uses TRBV4-1 with TRBJ1-5; 7 positions match TRBD1. J was trimmed by 4 bases and V by 5 bases; bases with no gene match: 8. The germline CDR1 and CDR2 sequences are MGHRA and YSYEKL. This CDR3 has 15 amino acids.

This clone was detected only a few times. The same CDR3 also results from other DNA sequences found in this sample. V gene TRBV10-3 combines with J gene TRBJ1-6; 10 nucleotides match TRBD1. The CDR3 sequence is 14 residues long. Germline V CDR1 and CDR2: ENHRY, SYGVKD. V shed 3 bases and J 13 bases; nucleotides not matched to a gene: 6. CDR3 sequence (DNA): TGTGCCATCAGTGACCGACAGGGGGCGAAGCCCCTCCACTTT. It encodes CAISDRQGAKPLHF.

The chain combines TRBV29-1 with TRBJ1-1; D unresolved. The CDR3 runs to 13 residues. CDR1 and CDR2 from the germline V gene are SQVTM and ANQGSEA. The V end lost 3 bases, the J end lost 0 bases, and 8 bases lay between the germline ends. The CDR3 DNA sequence: TGCAGCGTTGAGCTGGGTTTGAACACTGAAGCTTTCTTT. As protein: CSVELGLNTEAFF.

The chain carries TRBV27 and TRBJ2-5; the D gene is possibly TRBD1 (6 bases). With 6 bases removed from V and 6 bases from J, the gap between germline ends came to 17 bases. Germline V CDR1 and CDR2: MNHEY, SMNVEV (reference sequence). This CDR3 spans 14 amino acids. The CDR3 nucleotides read TGTGCCAGCAGCCAGGGGATTTTGAGGAAGACCCAGTACTTC. Translated: CASSQGILRKTQYF.

This clone was seen a handful of times. This sequence joins TRBV19 and TRBJ1-1; unclear D gene. The CDR3 is made up of 14 amino acids. The germline V gene encodes CDR1 LNHDA and CDR2 SQIVND (reference sequence). Between the trimmed V and J ends, which lost 5 bases and 0 bases, there was a span of 10 bases. CDR3 residues: CASSLQPMNTEAFF. For the CDR3, the DNA is TGTGCCAGTAGTTTACAGCCCATGAACACTGAAGCTTTCTTT.

The CDR3 region has the DNA TGTGCCAGCAGTCGGACGGGACAGTCAAAAGACAACTATGGCTACACCTTC. This translates into CASSRTGQSKDNYGYTF. The chain couples TRBV2 to TRBJ1-2, with 7 bases aligning to TRBD1. The CDR3 loop spans 17 amino acids. V shed 5 bases, J shed 2 bases, and the junction held 14 bases outside the gene matches. The V gene's germline CDR1 is SNHLY and CDR2 FYNNEI.

The V call is TRBV2, the J call TRBJ2-5; 9 bases are a match to TRBD1. The germline V gene has CDR1 SNHLY and CDR2 FYNNEI. The CDR3 is made up of 15 amino acids. V lost 3 bases to trimming and J lost 5 bases; unmatched junction nucleotides: 7. The DNA for the CDR3 is TGTGCCAGCAGTGAGGGACAGGGAGGTAGGGAGACCCAGTACTTC. Residues: CASSEGQGGRETQYF.

The gene calls are TRBV5-4 and TRBJ2-2; D gene ambiguous. This CDR3 is 13 amino acids long. V was shortened by 4 bases and J by 4 bases, with 8 bases between the two germline ends. CDR1 is SGHNT and CDR2 is YYREEE in the germline V gene (reference sequence). CDR3 in amino acids: CASSLTLTGELFF. CDR3 DNA: TGTGCCAGCAGCCTTACCCTCACCGGGGAGCTGTTTTTT. The full variable domain, completed using reference TRBV5-4 and TRBJ2-2, is ETGVTQSPTHLIKTRGQQVTLRCSSQSGHNTVSWYQQALGQGPQFIFQYYREEENGRGNFPPRFSGLQFPNYSSELNVNALELDDSALYLCASSLTLTGELFFGEGSRLTVL.

The J gene is TRBJ1-2, the V gene TRBV6-5; TRBD1 aligns across 7 bases. The V gene's germline CDR1 is MNHEY and CDR2 SVGAGI. Trimming at V came to 6 bases and at J to 5 bases, leaving 6 bases not matched to a gene. CDR3 size: 13 residues. The CDR3 region is CASRTGTAYGYTF. The CDR3 DNA is TGTGCCAGCAGAACCGGGACAGCATATGGCTACACCTTC.

The V gene is TRBV7-9, the J gene TRBJ2-1, with D possibly called TRBD1 or TRBD2 (5 bases each). Trimming removed 0 bases at V and 9 bases at J, with 18 bases between. The CDR3 totals 16 residues. Germline CDR1 SEHNR, CDR2 FQNEAQ (reference sequence). CDR3 DNA sequence: TGTGCCAGCAGCTTAGCTTTTGGGGGAATGGGGAGTGAGCAGTTCTTC. Protein product: CASSLAFGGMGSEQFF. The variable domain in full, completed from reference TRBV7-9 and TRBJ2-1, reads DTGVSQNPRHKITKRGQNVTFRCDPISEHNRLYWYRQTLGQGPEFLTYFQNEAQLEKSRLLSDRFSAERPKGSFSTLEIQRTEQGDSAMYLCASSLAFGGMGSEQFFGPGTRLTVL.

A single count supports this clone. The chain links TRBV13 to TRBJ2-7; TRBD2 is a possible D gene (5 bases). The CDR3 covers 15 residues. In germline, CDR1 is PRHDT, CDR2 FYEKMQ (reference sequence). The V end lost 6 bases, the J end lost 7 bases, and 22 bases lay between the germline ends. The CDR3 bases are TGTGCCAGCAGTCAAGACTTGGCTAGCTCAGAGGAGCAGTACTTC. It is translated as CASSQDLASSEEQYF.

The rearrangement joins TRBV4-1 to TRBJ2-7; TRBD2 matches at 7 bases. Germline CDR1 MGHRA, CDR2 YSYEKL. J lost 0 bases, V lost 1 base, and 9 bases had no gene match. This CDR3 comprises 17 residues. In DNA, the CDR3 is TGCGCCAGCAGCCAAGCTGGGTTGGGGGGGTACTCCTACGAGCAGTACTTC. Protein: CASSQAGLGGYSYEQYF.

A few counts support this clone. One end of the junction varies from germline; a read error may be responsible. The genes are TRBV7-7 and TRBJ1-1; 7 nucleotides match TRBD1. Germline loops: CDR1 SSHAT, CDR2 FNYEAQ (reference sequence). The CDR3 totals 16 residues. CDR3 sequence: CASSLGRGLTNTEAFF. The CDR3 DNA reads TGTGCTAGCAGCTTGGGTAGGGGGCTTACGAACACTGAAGCTTTCTTT. The whole variable domain, filled in from reference TRBV7-7 and TRBJ1-1, reads GAGVSQSPRYKVTKRGQDVTLRCDPISSHATLYWYQQALGQGPEFLTYFNYEAQPDKSGLPSDRFSAERPEGSISTLTIQRTEQRDSAMYRCASSLGRGLTNTEAFFGQGTRLTVV.

This clone came up a few times. The rearrangement uses TRBV19 and TRBJ1-5; the D gene is possibly TRBD1 (5 bases). The V gene's germline CDR1 is LNHDA and CDR2 SQIVND (reference sequence). V lost 7 bases and J 6 bases, leaving 16 bases between the germline ends. The CDR3 length is 14 residues. As DNA, the CDR3 is TGTGCCAGTATTCAATCCCGCGGGGGTCAGCCCCAGCATTTT. Its protein is CASIQSRGGQPQHF.

The J gene is TRBJ2-5, the V gene TRBV7-8, with D possibly being TRBD1 or TRBD2 (6 bases each). CDR3 length: 13 amino acids. The ends were cut back, 1 base at V and 5 bases at J, with 8 bases in the middle. Germline V gene data show CDR1 as SGHVS and CDR2 as FQNEAQ. The CDR3 loop is CASSLVGGETQYF. DNA of the CDR3: TGTGCCAGCAGCTTAGTAGGGGGGGAGACCCAGTACTTC.

The chain is built from TRBV6-6 and TRBJ2-7, with TRBD2 identical over 11 bases. CDR1 is MNHNY and CDR2 is SVGAGI in the germline V gene (reference sequence). The ends lost 0 bases at V and 4 bases at J; junction bases unmatched: 5. CDR3 length: 16 residues. The CDR3 DNA reads as TGTGCCAGCAGTTACTCGACTAGCGGGAAGTGGTACGAGCAGTACTTC. Protein: CASSYSTSGKWYEQYF.